A selection of T cell receptor beta chains follows, all from one sample in a study of CD8 T cells in acute hepatitis C reinfection. TCRdb keeps only in-frame clones here, not all; method: immunoSEQ multiplex PCR. The data contain tens of thousands of clones, around 85% of them singletons. Sequenced material: naive CD8+ T cells from PBMCs. The receptor set was obtained from a woman younger than 30 who spontaneously cleared hepatitis C infection. Each CDR3 is given with its conserved first and last residue. Each record gives: V gene, D gene, J gene, clone size, CDR3 DNA, CDR3 protein. A D gene is named only where the DNA matches it firmly. Clone size is shown for a subset of rows, as once, few, many or a class of expanded clone.

>TRBV9|NA|TRBJ2-1|NA
TGTGCCAGCAGCGTAGGGACAAATTACAATGAGCAGTTCTTC
CASSVGTNYNEQFF
>TRBV10-3|TRBD2|TRBJ2-1|once
TGTGCCATCAGTGACATGACAGCGGGGATTTACAATGAGCAGTTCTTC
CAISDMTAGIYNEQFF
>TRBV7-9|NA|TRBJ2-5|NA
TGTGCCAGCAGCTTAGTGAGTGGGACCCAGTACTTC
CASSLVSGTQYF
>TRBV6-6|NA|TRBJ1-4|NA
TGTGCCAGCAGTTACATAGAGACAACTAATGAAAAACTGTTTTTT
CASSYIETTNEKLFF
>TRBV7-2|NA|TRBJ2-2|NA
TGTGCCAGCAGCTTAGGGCCAGGGGAGCTGTTTTTT
CASSLGPGELFF
>TRBV9|NA|TRBJ2-7|NA
TGTGCCAGCAGCGCAGAGAGCTCCTACGAGCAGTACTTC
CASSAESSYEQYF
>TRBV9|TRBD2|TRBJ2-7|NA
TGTGCCAGCAGCGTGTCGCTCGGGGGGGAGAAGCAGTACTTC
CASSVSLGGEKQYF
>TRBV11-2|NA|TRBJ1-5|NA
TGTGCCAGCAGCACCCGACAGGAGAATCAGCCCCAGCATTTT
CASSTRQENQPQHF
>TRBV7-9|NA|TRBJ2-1|NA
TGTGCCAGCAGCGGGACTGGCTCCTACAATGAGCAGTTCTTC
CASSGTGSYNEQFF
>TRBV19|NA|TRBJ2-5|once
TGTGCCAGTAGTACAGGACAGCTGCTCCAAGAGACCCAGTACTTC
CASSTGQLLQETQYF
>TRBV9|NA|TRBJ2-2|NA
TGTGCCAGCAGCGTAGGGAACTGGGCCACCGGGGAGCTGTTTTTT
CASSVGNWATGELFF
>TRBV5-1|NA|TRBJ2-2|NA
TGCGCCAGCAGCTTAGGATGGGACACCGGGGAGCTGTTTTTT
CASSLGWDTGELFF
>TRBV5-4|NA|TRBJ2-7|NA
TGTGCCAGCAGCCTGCAGGGAGCGGACTCCTACGAGCAGTACTTC
CASSLQGADSYEQYF
>TRBV4-2|TRBD2|TRBJ2-1|NA
TGTGCCAGCAGCCCACTAGCGGGAGGCAATGAGCAGTTCTTC
CASSPLAGGNEQFF
>TRBV6-1|TRBD1|TRBJ1-6|NA
TGTGCCAGCAGTGATATTATAGGACAGGGGGCTAATTCACCCCTCCACTTT
CASSDIIGQGANSPLHF
>TRBV11-2|NA|TRBJ2-1|NA
TGTGCCAGCAGCTTAGGCGGTTACAATGAGCAGTTCTTC
CASSLGGYNEQFF
>TRBV9|NA|TRBJ1-1|NA
TGTGCCAGCAGCGTAGGGGGGGACACTGAAGCTTTCTTT
CASSVGGDTEAFF
>TRBV2|NA|TRBJ1-5|NA
TGTGCCAGCAGTGAGCGGGGCCCAGGGAAGGAGCAGCCCCAGCATTTT
CASSERGPGKEQPQHF
>TRBV30|TRBD1|TRBJ2-7|NA
TGTGCCTGGACCAAGACAGGGGGGTACGAGCAGTACTTC
CAWTKTGGYEQYF
>TRBV15|NA|TRBJ2-1|NA
TGTGCCACCAGCAGAGATCTTGGCAGAAATGAGCAGTTCTTC
CATSRDLGRNEQFF
>TRBV27|NA|TRBJ1-1|few
TGTGCCAGCAGTTACGAGGAGGACACTGAAGCTTTCTTT
CASSYEEDTEAFF
>TRBV7-3|TRBD2|TRBJ2-1|NA
TGTGCCAGCAGTATAGCGGGAGATCTATACAATGAGCAGTTCTTC
CASSIAGDLYNEQFF
>TRBV2|NA|TRBJ2-7|NA
TGTGCCGGTCTGGAGGAAAGCTCCTACGAGCAGTACTTC
CAGLEESSYEQYF
>TRBV13|NA|TRBJ2-5|NA
TGTGCCAGCAGCAACCCCCGCGGGACAGACGAAGAGACCCAGTACTTC
CASSNPRGTDEETQYF
>TRBV7-6|NA|TRBJ2-6|NA
TGTGCCAGCAGCTCCACAGGGCATGGGGCCAACGTCCTGACTTTC
CASSSTGHGANVLTF
>TRBV28|NA|TRBJ1-1|few
TGTGCCAGCAGGCAAGGCGCCGCTGAAGCTTTCTTT
CASRQGAAEAFF
>TRBV7-8|TRBD1|TRBJ2-2|NA
TGTGCCAGCATTACCGGGACAGGGTACGTCGCCGGGGAGCTGTTTTTT
CASITGTGYVAGELFF
>TRBV7-8|NA|TRBJ1-5|NA
TGTGCCAGCAGCTTTAGGTTCGATAGCAATCAGCCCCAGCATTTT
CASSFRFDSNQPQHF
>TRBV2|NA|TRBJ2-2|NA
TGTGCCAGCACCCGTGGGGGCACCGGGGAGCTGTTTTTT
CASTRGGTGELFF
>TRBV27|TRBD1|TRBJ1-3|NA
TGTGCCAGCAGGACAGGGGTGTACGGAAACACCATATATTTT
CASRTGVYGNTIYF
>TRBV7-9|TRBD2|TRBJ2-1|NA
TGTGCCAGCAGCCCCCTGGGACTAGGAAACTCGGATGAGCAGTTCTTC
CASSPLGLGNSDEQFF
>TRBV5-1|NA|TRBJ1-4|NA
TGCGCCAGCAGCTTCGACACCGATGCAACTAATGAAAAACTGTTTTTT
CASSFDTDATNEKLFF
>TRBV11-1|TRBD2|TRBJ2-1|once
TGTGCCAGCAGCGGAGGGCCCATCTTCGGACTAGCCGGAAATGAGCAGTTCTTC
CASSGGPIFGLAGNEQFF
>TRBV5-4|NA|TRBJ2-7|NA
TGTGCCAGCTCCCTTGGGGACAACTATTACGAGCAGTACTTC
CASSLGDNYYEQYF
>TRBV27|NA|TRBJ2-1|NA
TGTGCCAGCTCTTCCGGGGGCTATGAGCAGTTCTTC
CASSSGGYEQFF
>TRBV7-9|TRBD1|TRBJ1-2|NA
TGTGCCAGCAGCACTCCGGGACAGGGGGCGGATGGCTACACCTTC
CASSTPGQGADGYTF
>TRBV13|NA|TRBJ2-5|NA
TGTGCCAGCAGCCGACTTCAGGGGATGGAGACCCAGTACTTC
CASSRLQGMETQYF
>TRBV19|TRBD2|TRBJ2-7|NA
TGTGCCAGTAGTAGAATAGCGGGAGACTTCTACGAGCAGTACTTC
CASSRIAGDFYEQYF
>TRBV27|TRBD2|TRBJ2-7|NA
TGTGCCAGCAGTTTCACTAGCGGTTCCTCCTACGAGCAGTACTTC
CASSFTSGSSYEQYF
>TRBV4-1|TRBD1|TRBJ1-5|NA
TGCGCCAGCAGCCAAGTTGCGCAGGGGGCGTCTGGCAATCAGCCCCAGCATTTT
CASSQVAQGASGNQPQHF
>TRBV19|TRBD1|TRBJ2-7|few
TGTGCCAGCCAATCCGGGACAGGGGCCTACGAGCAGTACTTC
CASQSGTGAYEQYF